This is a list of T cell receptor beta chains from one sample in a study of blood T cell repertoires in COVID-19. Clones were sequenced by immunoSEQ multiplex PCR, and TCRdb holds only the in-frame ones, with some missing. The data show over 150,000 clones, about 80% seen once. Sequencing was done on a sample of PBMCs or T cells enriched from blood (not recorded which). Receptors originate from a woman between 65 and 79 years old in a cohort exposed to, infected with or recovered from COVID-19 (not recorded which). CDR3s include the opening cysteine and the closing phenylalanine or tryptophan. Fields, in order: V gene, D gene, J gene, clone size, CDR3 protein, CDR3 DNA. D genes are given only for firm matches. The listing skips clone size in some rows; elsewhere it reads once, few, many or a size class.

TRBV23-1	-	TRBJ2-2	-	CASSSHTSNTGELFF	TGCGCCAGCAGCTCCCATACTTCGAACACCGGGGAGCTGTTTTTT
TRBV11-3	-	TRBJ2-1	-	CASSLGGTLNNEQFF	TGTGCCAGCAGCTTGGGGGGGACACTTAACAATGAGCAGTTCTTC
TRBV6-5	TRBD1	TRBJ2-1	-	CASSYIGTGRNEQFF	TGTGCCAGCAGTTACATAGGGACAGGCCGCAATGAGCAGTTCTTC
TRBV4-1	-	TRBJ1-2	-	CASSQRSPRDGYTF	TGCGCCAGCAGCCAACGATCCCCCAGGGATGGCTACACCTTC
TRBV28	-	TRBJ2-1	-	CASVEGLYNEQFF	TGTGCCAGCGTCGAGGGCTTATACAATGAGCAGTTCTTC
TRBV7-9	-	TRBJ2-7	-	CASSSRRESEQYF	TGTGCCAGCAGCTCGCGGAGGGAAAGCGAGCAGTACTTC
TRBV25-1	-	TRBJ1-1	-	CASSEWGSGTEAFF	TGTGCCAGCAGTGAATGGGGATCGGGGACTGAAGCTTTCTTT
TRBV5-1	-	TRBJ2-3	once	CASSLGGRGSYTQYF	TGCGCCAGCAGCTTGGGAGGGAGAGGTTCATATACGCAGTATTTT
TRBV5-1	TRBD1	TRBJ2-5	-	CASSSGTGAETQYF	TGCGCCAGCAGCTCCGGGACAGGGGCAGAGACCCAGTACTTC
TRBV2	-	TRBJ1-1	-	CASAPEKNTEAFF	TGTGCCAGCGCTCCAGAAAAGAACACTGAAGCTTTCTTT
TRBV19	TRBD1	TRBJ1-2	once	CANYRGNYGYTF	TGTGCCAACTACAGGGGGAACTATGGCTACACCTTC
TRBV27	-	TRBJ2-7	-	CATRAPEQYF	TGTGCTACGCGGGCGCCCGAGCAGTACTTC
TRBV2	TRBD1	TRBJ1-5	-	CASQGQGFIQPQHF	TGTGCCAGCCAAGGACAGGGCTTTATTCAGCCCCAGCATTTT
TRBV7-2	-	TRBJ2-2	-	CASSLELVFGELFF	TGTGCCAGCAGCTTAGAGCTGGTTTTCGGGGAGCTGTTTTTT
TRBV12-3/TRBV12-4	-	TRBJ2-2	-	CASSFRGSGELFF	TGTGCCAGCAGTTTTAGGGGAAGCGGGGAGCTGTTTTTT